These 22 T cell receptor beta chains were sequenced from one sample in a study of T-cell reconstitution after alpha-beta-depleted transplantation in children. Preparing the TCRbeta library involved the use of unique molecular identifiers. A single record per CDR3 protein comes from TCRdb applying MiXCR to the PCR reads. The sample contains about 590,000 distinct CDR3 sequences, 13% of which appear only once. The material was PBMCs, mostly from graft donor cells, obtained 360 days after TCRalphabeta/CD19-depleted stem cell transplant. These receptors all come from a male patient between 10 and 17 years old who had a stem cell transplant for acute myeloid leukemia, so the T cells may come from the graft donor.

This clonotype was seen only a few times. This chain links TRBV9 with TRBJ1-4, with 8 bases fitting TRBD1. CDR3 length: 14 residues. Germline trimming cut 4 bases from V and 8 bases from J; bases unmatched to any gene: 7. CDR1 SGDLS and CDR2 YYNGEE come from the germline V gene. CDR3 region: CASSTGDRKEKLFF. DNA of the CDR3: TGTGCCAGCAGCACCGGGGACAGGAAAGAAAAACTGTTTTTT.

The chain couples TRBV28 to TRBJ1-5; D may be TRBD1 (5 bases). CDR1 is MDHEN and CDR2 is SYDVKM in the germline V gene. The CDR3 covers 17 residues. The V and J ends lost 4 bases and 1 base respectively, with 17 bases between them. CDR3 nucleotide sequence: TGTGCCAGCAGTTCCCCTAGACAGTGGGGAAGCAATCAGCCCCAGCATTTT. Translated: CASSSPRQWGSNQPQHF.

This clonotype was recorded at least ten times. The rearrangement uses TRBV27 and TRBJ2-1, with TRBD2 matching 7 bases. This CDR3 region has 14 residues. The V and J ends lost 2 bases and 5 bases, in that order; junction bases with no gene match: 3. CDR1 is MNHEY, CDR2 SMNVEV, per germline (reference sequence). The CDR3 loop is CASSLAGAHNEQFF. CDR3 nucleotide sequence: TGTGCCAGCAGTTTAGCGGGAGCCCACAATGAGCAGTTCTTC.

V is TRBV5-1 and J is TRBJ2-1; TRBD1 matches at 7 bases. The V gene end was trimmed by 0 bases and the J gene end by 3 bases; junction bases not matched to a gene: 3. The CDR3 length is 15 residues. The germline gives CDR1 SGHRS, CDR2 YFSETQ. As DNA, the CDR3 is TGCGCCAGCAGCTTGGCCTGGGACAGCTACAATGAGCAGTTCTTC. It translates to CASSLAWDSYNEQFF.

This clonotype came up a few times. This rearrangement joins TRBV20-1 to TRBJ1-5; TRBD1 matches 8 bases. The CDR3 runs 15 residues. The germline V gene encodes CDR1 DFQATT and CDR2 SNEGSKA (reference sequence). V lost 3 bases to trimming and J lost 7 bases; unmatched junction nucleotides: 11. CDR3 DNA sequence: TGCAGTGCTAGCCACGACAGGGGTGGTGGGCAGCCCCAGCATTTT. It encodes CSASHDRGGGQPQHF.

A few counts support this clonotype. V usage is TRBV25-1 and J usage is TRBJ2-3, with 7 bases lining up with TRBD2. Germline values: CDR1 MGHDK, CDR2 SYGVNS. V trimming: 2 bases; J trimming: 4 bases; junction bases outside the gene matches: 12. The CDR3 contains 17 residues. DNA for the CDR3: TGTGCCAGCAGTGAACCATCCCTGGGGCTAGCGGCAGATACGCAGTATTTT. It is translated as CASSEPSLGLAADTQYF.

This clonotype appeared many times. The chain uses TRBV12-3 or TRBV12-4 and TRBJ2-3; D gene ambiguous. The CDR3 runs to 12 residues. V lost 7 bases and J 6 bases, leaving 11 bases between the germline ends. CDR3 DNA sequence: TGTGCCAGCACCGGGCCCGAGGATACGCAGTATTTT. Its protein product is CASTGPEDTQYF.

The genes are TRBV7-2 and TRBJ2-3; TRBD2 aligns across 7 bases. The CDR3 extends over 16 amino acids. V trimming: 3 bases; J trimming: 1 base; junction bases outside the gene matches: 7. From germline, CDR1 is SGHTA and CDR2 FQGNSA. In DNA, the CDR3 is TGTGCCAGCAGCTTTGTGGCGGGAGCTGGCACAGATACGCAGTATTTT. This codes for CASSFVAGAGTDTQYF.

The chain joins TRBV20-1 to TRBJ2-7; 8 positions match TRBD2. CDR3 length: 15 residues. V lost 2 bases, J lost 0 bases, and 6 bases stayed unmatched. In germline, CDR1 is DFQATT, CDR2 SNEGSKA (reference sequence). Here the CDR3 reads CSARPQLAGSYEQYF. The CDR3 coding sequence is TGCAGTGCTAGACCCCAGCTAGCGGGCTCCTACGAGCAGTACTTC.

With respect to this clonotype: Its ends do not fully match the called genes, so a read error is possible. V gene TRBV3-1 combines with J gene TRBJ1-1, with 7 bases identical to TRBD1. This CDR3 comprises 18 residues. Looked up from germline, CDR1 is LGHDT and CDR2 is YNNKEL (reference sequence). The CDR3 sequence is CACSTISRDRDLDTEAFF. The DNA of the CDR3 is TGTGCCTGCAGTACGATCTCCCGGGACAGAGACCTTGACACGGAAGCTTTCTTT.

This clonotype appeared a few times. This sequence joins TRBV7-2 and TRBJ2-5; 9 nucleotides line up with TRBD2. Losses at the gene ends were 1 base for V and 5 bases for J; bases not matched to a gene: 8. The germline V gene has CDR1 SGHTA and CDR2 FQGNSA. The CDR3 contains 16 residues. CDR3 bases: TGTGCCAGCAGCTTAGTTTTCGCGGGAGGGGGTGAGACCCAGTACTTC. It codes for CASSLVFAGGGETQYF.

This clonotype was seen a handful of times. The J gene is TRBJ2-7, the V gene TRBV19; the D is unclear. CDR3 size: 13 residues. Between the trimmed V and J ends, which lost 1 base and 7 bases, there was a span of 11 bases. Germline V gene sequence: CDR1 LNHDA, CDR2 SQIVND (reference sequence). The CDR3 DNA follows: TGTGCCAGTAGTATAGGTACAGCTCAGGAGCAGTACTTC. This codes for CASSIGTAQEQYF.

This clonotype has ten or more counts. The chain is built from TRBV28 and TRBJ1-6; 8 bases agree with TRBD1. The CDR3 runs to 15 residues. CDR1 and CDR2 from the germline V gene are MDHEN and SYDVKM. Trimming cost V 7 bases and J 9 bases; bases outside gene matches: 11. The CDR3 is CASTLIQGASSPLHF. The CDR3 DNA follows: TGTGCCAGCACTCTCATTCAGGGGGCGAGTTCACCCCTCCACTTT.

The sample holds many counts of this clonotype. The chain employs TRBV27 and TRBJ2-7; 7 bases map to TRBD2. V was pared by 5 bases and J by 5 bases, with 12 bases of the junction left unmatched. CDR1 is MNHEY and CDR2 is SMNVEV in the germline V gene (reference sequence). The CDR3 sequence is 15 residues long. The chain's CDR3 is CASSLDLRERHEQYF. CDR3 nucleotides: TGTGCCAGCAGTCTCGACTTGCGGGAGAGGCACGAGCAGTACTTC.

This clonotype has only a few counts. CDR3 sequence reads: CSPREGGGTDEQYF. Here the CDR3 DNA reads TGCAGCCCAAGAGAGGGGGGCGGGACCGACGAGCAGTACTTC. The chain is built from TRBV20-1 and TRBJ2-7, with D perhaps being TRBD1 or TRBD2 (6 bases each). The CDR3 length is 14 residues. Per germline, CDR1 DFQATT and CDR2 SNEGSKA (reference sequence).

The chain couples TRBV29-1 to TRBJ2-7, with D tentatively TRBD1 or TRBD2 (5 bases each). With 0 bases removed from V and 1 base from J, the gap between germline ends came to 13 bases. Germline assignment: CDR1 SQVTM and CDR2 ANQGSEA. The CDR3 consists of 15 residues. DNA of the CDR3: TGCAGCGTTGAAGATCTAGGGACCGATTCCTACGAGCAGTACTTC. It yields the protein CSVEDLGTDSYEQYF.

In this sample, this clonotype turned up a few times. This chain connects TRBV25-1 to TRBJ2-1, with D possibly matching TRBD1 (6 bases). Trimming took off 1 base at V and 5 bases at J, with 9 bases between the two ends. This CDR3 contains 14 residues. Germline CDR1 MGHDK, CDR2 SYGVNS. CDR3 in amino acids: CASSELWGHNEQFF. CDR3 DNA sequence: TGTGCCAGCAGTGAATTGTGGGGGCACAATGAGCAGTTCTTC.

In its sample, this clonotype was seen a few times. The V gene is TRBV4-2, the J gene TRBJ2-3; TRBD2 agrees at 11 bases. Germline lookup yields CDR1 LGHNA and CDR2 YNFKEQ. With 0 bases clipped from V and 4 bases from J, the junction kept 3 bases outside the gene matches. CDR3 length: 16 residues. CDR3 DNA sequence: TGTGCCAGCAGCCAAGAACTAGCGGGAGCCCCAGATACGCAGTATTTT. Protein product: CASSQELAGAPDTQYF.

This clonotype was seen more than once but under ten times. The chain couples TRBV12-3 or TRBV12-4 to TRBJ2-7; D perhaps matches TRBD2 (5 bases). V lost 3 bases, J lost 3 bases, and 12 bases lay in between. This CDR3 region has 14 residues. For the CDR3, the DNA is TGTGCCAGCAGTTTTGGCCCCGGGATCTACGAGCAGTACTTC. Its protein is CASSFGPGIYEQYF.

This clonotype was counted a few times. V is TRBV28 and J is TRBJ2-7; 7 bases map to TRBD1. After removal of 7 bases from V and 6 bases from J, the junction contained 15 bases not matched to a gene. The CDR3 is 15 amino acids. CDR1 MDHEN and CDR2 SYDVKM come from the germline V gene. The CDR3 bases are TGTGCCAGCACCGACTGGGACAGAGGGTTACGCGAGCAGTACTTC. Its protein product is CASTDWDRGLREQYF.

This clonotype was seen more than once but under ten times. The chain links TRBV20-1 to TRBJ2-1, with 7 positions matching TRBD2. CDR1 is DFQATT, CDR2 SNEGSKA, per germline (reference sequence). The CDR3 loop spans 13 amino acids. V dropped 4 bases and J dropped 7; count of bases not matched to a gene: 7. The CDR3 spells CSAIRGEVNEQFF. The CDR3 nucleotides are TGCAGTGCTATCCGGGGGGAAGTAAATGAGCAGTTCTTC.

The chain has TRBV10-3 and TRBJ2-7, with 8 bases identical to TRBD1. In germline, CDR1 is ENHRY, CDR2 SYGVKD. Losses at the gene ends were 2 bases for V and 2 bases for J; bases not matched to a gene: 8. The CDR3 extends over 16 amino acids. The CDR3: CAISEPIGQGTYEQYF. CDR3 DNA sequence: TGTGCCATCAGTGAGCCCATTGGACAGGGTACCTACGAGCAGTACTTC.